This T cell receptor (beta chain) was recorded in a study of blood T cell repertoires in COVID-19. Study information: The United States, Italy and Spain provided the acute and convalescent COVID-19 samples. T cells, B-cell-depleted T cells, or PBMCs supplied cDNA or gDNA.

Source study methods: Amplifying reference gene primers gave estimates of nucleated cell counts. Data came from immunoSEQ multiplex PCR; TCRdb stores just in-frame clones and leaves some out. V, J and clone size were drawn from that table, and D and trimming were deduced from the DNA. The sample lists about 230,000 clones, over 80% occurring once. V was shortened by 5 bases and J by 1 base, with 5 bases between the two germline ends. This CDR3 has 13 amino acids. Per the germline V gene, CDR1 is SNHLY and CDR2 is FYNNEI. This clone was recorded only once. This receptor was obtained from a woman between 65 and 79 years old with active or convalescent COVID-19. The sequencing input was peripheral blood. V and J are TRBV2 and TRBJ2-2, with a tentative D call TRBD2 (5 bases). DNA of the CDR3: TGTGCCAGCAGTAGCGGGAACACCGGGGAGCTGTTTTTT. It translates to CASSSGNTGELFF.